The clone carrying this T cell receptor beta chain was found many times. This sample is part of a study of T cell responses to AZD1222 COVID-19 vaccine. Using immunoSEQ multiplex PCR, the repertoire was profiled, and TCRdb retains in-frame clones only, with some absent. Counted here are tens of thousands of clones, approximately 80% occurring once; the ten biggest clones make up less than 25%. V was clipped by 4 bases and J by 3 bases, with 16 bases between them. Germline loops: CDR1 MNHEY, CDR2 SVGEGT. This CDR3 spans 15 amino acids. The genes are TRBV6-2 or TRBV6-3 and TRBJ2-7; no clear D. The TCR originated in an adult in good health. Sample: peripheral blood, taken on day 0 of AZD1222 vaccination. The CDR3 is CASSSSAPIYYEQYF. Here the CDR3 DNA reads TGTGCCAGCAGTTCTTCAGCCCCGATTTACTACGAGCAGTACTTC.